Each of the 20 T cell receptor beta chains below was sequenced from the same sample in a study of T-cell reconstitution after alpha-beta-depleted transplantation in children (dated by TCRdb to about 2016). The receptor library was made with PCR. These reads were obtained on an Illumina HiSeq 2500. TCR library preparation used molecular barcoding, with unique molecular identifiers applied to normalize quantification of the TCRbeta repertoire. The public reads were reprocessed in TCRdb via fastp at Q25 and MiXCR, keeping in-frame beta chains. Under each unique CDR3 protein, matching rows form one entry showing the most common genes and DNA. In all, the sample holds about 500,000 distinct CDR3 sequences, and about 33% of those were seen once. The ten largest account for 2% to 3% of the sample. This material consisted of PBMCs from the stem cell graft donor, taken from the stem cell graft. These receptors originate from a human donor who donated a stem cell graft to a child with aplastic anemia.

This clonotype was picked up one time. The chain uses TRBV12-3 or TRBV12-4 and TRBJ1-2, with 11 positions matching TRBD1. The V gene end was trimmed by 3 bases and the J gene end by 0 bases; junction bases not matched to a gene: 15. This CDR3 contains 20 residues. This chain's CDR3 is CASSFVLGSDRGPANYGYTF. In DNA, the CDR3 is TGTGCCAGCAGTTTTGTCCTGGGATCGGACAGGGGGCCAGCTAACTATGGCTACACCTTC.

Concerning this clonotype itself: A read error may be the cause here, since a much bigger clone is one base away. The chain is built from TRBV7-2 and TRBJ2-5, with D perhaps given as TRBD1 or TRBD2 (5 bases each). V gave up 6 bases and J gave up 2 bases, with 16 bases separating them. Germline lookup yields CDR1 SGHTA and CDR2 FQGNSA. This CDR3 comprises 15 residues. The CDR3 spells CASSPPGRVQETQYF. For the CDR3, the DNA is TGTGCCAGCAGTCCACCGGGACGCGTGCAAGAGACCCAGTACTTC.

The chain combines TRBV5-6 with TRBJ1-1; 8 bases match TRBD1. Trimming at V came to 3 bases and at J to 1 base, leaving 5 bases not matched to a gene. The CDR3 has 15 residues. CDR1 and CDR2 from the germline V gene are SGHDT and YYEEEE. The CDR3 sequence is CASSYDRGWNTEAFF. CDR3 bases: TGTGCCAGCAGCTACGACAGGGGCTGGAACACTGAAGCTTTCTTT.

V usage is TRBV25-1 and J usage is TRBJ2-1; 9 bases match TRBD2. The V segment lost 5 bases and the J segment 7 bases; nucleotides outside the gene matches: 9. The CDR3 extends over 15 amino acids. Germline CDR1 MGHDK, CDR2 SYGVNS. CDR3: CASSSTSGRWNEQFF. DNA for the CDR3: TGTGCCAGCAGTTCTACTAGCGGGCGGTGGAATGAGCAGTTCTTC.

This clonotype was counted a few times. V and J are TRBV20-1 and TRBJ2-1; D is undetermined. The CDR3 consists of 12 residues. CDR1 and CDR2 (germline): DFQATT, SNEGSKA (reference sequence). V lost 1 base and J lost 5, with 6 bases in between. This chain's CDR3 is CSARVVHNEQFF. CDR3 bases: TGCAGTGCTAGAGTGGTTCACAATGAGCAGTTCTTC.

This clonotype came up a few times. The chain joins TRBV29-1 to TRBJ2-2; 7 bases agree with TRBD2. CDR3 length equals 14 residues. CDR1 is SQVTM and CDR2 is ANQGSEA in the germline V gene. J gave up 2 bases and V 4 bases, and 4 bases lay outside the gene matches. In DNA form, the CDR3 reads TGCAGCGTTGTCCTAGCGGTAAACACCGGGGAGCTGTTTTTT. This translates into CSVVLAVNTGELFF.

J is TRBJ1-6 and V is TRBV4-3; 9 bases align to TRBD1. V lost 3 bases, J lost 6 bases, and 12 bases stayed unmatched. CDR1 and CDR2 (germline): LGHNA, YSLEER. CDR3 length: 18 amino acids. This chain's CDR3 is CASSHWDRAFITNSPLHF. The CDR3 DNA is TGCGCCAGCAGCCACTGGGACAGGGCATTTATTACTAATTCACCCCTCCACTTT.

CDR3 region: CAWSLGPNNEQFF. CDR3 coding DNA: TGTGCCTGGAGTCTCGGGCCAAACAATGAGCAGTTCTTC. V usage is TRBV30 and J usage is TRBJ2-1; no definite D call. Trimming took 2 bases from V and 5 from J, leaving 10 bases between them. The germline gives CDR1 GTSNPN, CDR2 SVGIG (reference sequence). The CDR3 is 13 residues long.

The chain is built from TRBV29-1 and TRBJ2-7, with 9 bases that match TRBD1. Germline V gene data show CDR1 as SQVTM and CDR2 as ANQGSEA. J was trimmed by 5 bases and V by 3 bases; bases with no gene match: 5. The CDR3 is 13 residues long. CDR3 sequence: CSVEGQGLHEQYF. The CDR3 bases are TGCAGCGTTGAGGGACAGGGCCTGCACGAGCAGTACTTC.

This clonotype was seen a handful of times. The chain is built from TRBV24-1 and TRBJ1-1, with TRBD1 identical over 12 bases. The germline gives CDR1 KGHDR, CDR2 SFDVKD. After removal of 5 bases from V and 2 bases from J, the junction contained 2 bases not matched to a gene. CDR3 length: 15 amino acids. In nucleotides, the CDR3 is TGTGCCACCAGTGCCGGGACAGGGGGCAACACTGAAGCTTTCTTT. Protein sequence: CATSAGTGGNTEAFF.

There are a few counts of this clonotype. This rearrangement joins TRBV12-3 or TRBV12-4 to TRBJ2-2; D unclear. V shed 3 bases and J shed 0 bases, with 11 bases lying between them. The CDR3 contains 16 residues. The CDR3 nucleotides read TGTGCCAGCAGTTTTGCTAACACCCCGAACACCGGGGAGCTGTTTTTT. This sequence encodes CASSFANTPNTGELFF.

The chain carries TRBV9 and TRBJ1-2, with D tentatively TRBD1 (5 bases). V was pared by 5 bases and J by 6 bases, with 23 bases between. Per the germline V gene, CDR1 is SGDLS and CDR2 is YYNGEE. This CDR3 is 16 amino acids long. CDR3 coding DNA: TGTGCCAGCAGTGGCGGGGGGTCCCTGGGGTCTAATGGCTACACCTTC. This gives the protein CASSGGGSLGSNGYTF.

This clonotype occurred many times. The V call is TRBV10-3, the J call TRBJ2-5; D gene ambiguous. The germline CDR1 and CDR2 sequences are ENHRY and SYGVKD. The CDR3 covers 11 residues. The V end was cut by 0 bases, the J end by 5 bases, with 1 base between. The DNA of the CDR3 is TGTGCCATCAGTGAGTCGGAGACCCAGTACTTC. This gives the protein CAISESETQYF.

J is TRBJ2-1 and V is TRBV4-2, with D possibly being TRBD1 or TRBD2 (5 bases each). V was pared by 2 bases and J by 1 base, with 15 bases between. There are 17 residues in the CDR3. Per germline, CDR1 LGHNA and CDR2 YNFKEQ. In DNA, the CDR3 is TGTGCCAGCAGCCAATCGGGGCTAGCAGAATCCTACAATGAGCAGTTCTTC. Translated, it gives CASSQSGLAESYNEQFF.

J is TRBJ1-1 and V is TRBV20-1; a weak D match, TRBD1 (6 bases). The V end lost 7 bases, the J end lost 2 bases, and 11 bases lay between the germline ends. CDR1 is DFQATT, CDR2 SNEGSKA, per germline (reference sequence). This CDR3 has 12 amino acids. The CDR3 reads CSDLGGNTEAFF. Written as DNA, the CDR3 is TGCAGTGACCTCGGGGGCAACACTGAAGCTTTCTTT.

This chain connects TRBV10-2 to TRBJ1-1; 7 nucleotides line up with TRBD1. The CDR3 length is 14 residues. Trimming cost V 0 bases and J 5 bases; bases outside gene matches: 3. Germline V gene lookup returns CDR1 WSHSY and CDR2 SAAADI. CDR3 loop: CASSESGQYTEAFF. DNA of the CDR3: TGCGCCAGCAGTGAGTCGGGACAGTATACTGAAGCTTTCTTT.

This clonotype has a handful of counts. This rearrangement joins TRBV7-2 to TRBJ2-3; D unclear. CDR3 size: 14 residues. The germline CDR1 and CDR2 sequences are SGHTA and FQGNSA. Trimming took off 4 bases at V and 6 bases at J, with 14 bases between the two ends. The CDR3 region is CASSSWTGRDTQYF. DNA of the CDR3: TGTGCCAGCAGCTCTTGGACCGGCCGGGATACGCAGTATTTT.

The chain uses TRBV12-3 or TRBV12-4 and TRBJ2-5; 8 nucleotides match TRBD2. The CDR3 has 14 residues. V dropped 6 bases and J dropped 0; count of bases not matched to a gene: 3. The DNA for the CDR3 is TGTGCCAGCAGCACACTAGCGGACCAAGAGACCCAGTACTTC. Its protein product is CASSTLADQETQYF.

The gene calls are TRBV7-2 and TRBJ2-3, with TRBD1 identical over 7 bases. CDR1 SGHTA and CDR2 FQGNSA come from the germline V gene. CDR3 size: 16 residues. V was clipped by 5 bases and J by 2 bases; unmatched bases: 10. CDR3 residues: CASSLLWTGVTDTQYF. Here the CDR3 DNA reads TGTGCCAGCAGCCTGTTATGGACAGGTGTCACAGATACGCAGTATTTT.

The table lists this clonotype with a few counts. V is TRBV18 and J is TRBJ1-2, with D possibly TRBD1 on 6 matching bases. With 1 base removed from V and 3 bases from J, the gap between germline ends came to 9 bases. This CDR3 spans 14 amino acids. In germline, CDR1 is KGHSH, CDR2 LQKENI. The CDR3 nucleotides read TGTGCCAGCTCACCACAGGACAGCTACTATGGCTACACCTTC. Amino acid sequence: CASSPQDSYYGYTF. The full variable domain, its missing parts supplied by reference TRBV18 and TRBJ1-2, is NAGVMQNPRHLVRRRGQEARLRCSPMKGHSHVYWYRQLPEEGLKFMVYLQKENIIDESGMPKERFSAEFPKEGPSILRIQQVVRGDSAAYFCASSPQDSYYGYTFGSGTRLTVV.